This T cell receptor (beta chain) was recorded in a study of T cell responses to AZD1222 COVID-19 vaccine. Study-wide points: Sampled repertoires all dated from after the peak T cell response. Mostly white British, mostly female donors; authors suggested clonal diversity may be underestimated. CD4 TCRs covered the whole spike, strongest at regions 160-218 and 743-854. Just a handful of people given AZD1222 tested seropositive at baseline.

As concerns this clone: Its cognate antigen is unknown.

Generated by immunoSEQ multiplex PCR, the TCRdb table keeps only in-frame clones and is missing some. The profile shows 90,000 to 120,000 clones, about 90% of them singletons. V lost 2 bases and J lost 4, with 11 bases in between. Germline V gene lookup returns CDR1 SEHNR and CDR2 FQNEAQ (reference sequence). This CDR3 region has 14 residues. V and J are TRBV7-9 and TRBJ1-2, with a tentative D call TRBD1 (6 bases). The material was peripheral blood, obtained on day 0 of AZD1222 vaccination. This sequence was found in an adult in good health. In DNA form, the CDR3 reads TGTGCCAGCAGCTTAAGCAAGGGGGGCTATGGCTACACCTTC. Protein: CASSLSKGGYGYTF.